The clone carrying this T cell receptor beta chain was picked up a small number of times. No antigen is known for it. The sample originates from a study of identical twins. The CDR3 has 15 amino acids. V dropped 3 bases and J dropped 8 bases, with 17 bases sitting between them. Per germline, CDR1 KGHSH and CDR2 LQKENI. Study-level points and caveats: Whereas memory repertoires showed no such difference, abundant cord blood beta clonotypes carried fewer insertions.

TCRdb redid the calling of the 5' RACE reads with MiXCR, one entry per CDR3 protein. This repertoire shows approximately 500,000 distinct CDR3 sequences, 20% to 25% found once; its top ten account for 2.9%. The same sample was also used in a study of T cells expressing NK-cell markers. As reported in that work: Sorted CD3+CD56+NKG2C+, CD3+CD56+NKG2C- and CD3+CD56-NKG2C+ T-cell subsets were beta-chain profiled.

The receptor's source is a woman under 30 in good health. Sequenced material: CD4+ T cells sorted from blood. The chain carries TRBV18 and TRBJ2-1, with no clear D. The CDR3 region has the DNA TGTGCCAGCTCACCGTTTGACAACGCAAGGGATGAGCAGTTCTTC. Amino acid sequence: CASSPFDNARDEQFF.